This TCR beta chain derives from a study of siplizumab effects on memory and regulatory T cells. The assay was immunoSEQ multiplex PCR, and TCRdb's table has in-frame clones only and misses some. The table shows tens of thousands of clones, with roughly 90% occurring only once. The germline gives CDR1 MDHEN, CDR2 SYDVKM. The CDR3 has 19 amino acids. V was pared by 5 bases and J by 0 bases, with 23 bases between. The sequence was obtained from a human donor in good health. This chain joins TRBV28 and TRBJ1-5; D is perhaps TRBD1 (6 bases). Sequencing input: Tregs sorted from blood. Here the CDR3 reads CASSGLGGHYPYSNQPQHF. DNA of the CDR3: TGTGCCAGCAGTGGCCTGGGGGGCCATTACCCCTATAGCAATCAGCCCCAGCATTTT.